A single sample is the source of the 18 T cell receptor beta chains below, sequenced in a study of CD8 T cells in Susac syndrome. Reverse transcription used roughly 0.45 to 1 ug RNA and random hexamers. TCRdb passed the immunoSEQ multiplex PCR reads through MiXCR, listing each CDR3 protein once. The profile shows some 120,000 distinct CDR3 sequences, under 95% of them singletons. Sequences were obtained from CD8+ T cells from PBMCs. The source of these receptors is a human donor with multiple sclerosis.

The chain joins TRBV7-8 to TRBJ2-3; D might be TRBD2 (6 bases). The germline CDR1 and CDR2 sequences are SGHVS and FQNEAQ. The length of the CDR3 is 15 residues. V lost 4 bases and J 2 bases, leaving 13 bases between the germline ends. Here the CDR3 DNA reads TGTGCCAGCAGCTCGGAGGGCGGGAACACAGATACGCAGTATTTT. It specifies CASSSEGGNTDTQYF.

This sequence joins TRBV20-1 and TRBJ2-3; 8 bases are shared with TRBD2. CDR1 and CDR2 from the germline V gene are DFQATT and SNEGSKA (reference sequence). CDR3 size: 13 residues. V lost 3 bases to trimming and J lost 4 bases; unmatched junction nucleotides: 3. CDR3 in DNA: TGCAGTGCTAGCGGGAGGGATGCAGATACGCAGTATTTT. Amino acids: CSASGRDADTQYF.

This chain uses TRBV6-5 with TRBJ1-2; D perhaps matches TRBD1 (5 bases). CDR3 size: 15 residues. Trimming took off 7 bases at V and 4 bases at J, with 19 bases between the two ends. The germline V gene has CDR1 MNHEY and CDR2 SVGAGI. The CDR3 DNA reads TGTGCCAGCATTAGACTGCGAGGGGCAGTCTATGGCTACACCTTC. The encoded protein is CASIRLRGAVYGYTF.

CDR3 in DNA: TGTGCCAGCAGCTCCCTAGGCCAGCGATCCTACGAGCAGTACTTC. This gives the protein CASSSLGQRSYEQYF. The chain carries TRBV27 and TRBJ2-7; no definite D call. Germline CDR1 is MNHEY and CDR2 is SMNVEV (reference sequence). Trimming took 6 bases from V and 1 from J, leaving 16 bases between them. This CDR3 region has 15 residues.

About this clonotype itself: The DNA is omitted, as the CDR3 cannot be located on it reliably, and the CDR3 follows TCRdb's listing. The rearrangement uses TRBV6-2 or TRBV6-3 and TRBJ2-3. Germline CDR1 and CDR2: MNHEY and SVGEGT. Including both end residues, the CDR3 is 15 amino acids long. The CDR3 loop reads CASSSSNVLTDTQYF.

DNA of the CDR3: TGTGCCAGTAGTGGGTCGGGGATAGGGACTGAAGCTTTCTTT. Translated: CASSGSGIGTEAFF. The rearrangement links TRBV19 to TRBJ1-1; D gene unclear. CDR3 size: 14 residues. Trimming removed 5 bases at V and 5 bases at J, with 15 bases between. The germline CDR1 and CDR2 sequences are LNHDA and SQIVND (reference sequence).

The chain has TRBV6-5 and TRBJ2-3; no clear D gene. Germline V CDR1 and CDR2: MNHEY, SVGAGI. The CDR3 consists of 14 residues. The V and J ends lost 0 bases and 6 bases respectively, with 10 bases between them. For the CDR3, the DNA is TGTGCCAGCAGTTACTCAATTTCCGGGGATACGCAGTATTTT. Translation: CASSYSISGDTQYF.

Only one count was recorded for this clonotype. The V call is TRBV3-1, the J call TRBJ1-2, with 7 positions matching TRBD1. Trimming took 5 bases from V and 6 from J; bases not matched to a gene: 6. Germline-derived CDR1 and CDR2 are LGHDT and YNNKEL (reference sequence). The CDR3 runs 13 residues. The CDR3 is CASSFGTENGYTF. In DNA form, the CDR3 reads TGTGCCAGCAGCTTCGGGACAGAAAATGGCTACACCTTC.

The chain is built from TRBV28 and TRBJ1-1; maybe TRBD1 (5 bases). The CDR3 contains 14 residues. Germline-derived CDR1 and CDR2 are MDHEN and SYDVKM. V was cut by 8 bases and J by 2 bases, with 15 bases left in between. CDR3 DNA: TGTGCCAGCGGCTTTAGGGGTCTCAACACTGAAGCTTTCTTT. Its protein is CASGFRGLNTEAFF.

V usage is TRBV3-1 and J usage is TRBJ2-1; D is perhaps TRBD1 or TRBD2 (5 bases each). The CDR3 contains 17 residues. Trimming took 0 bases from V and 7 from J, leaving 19 bases between them. Germline CDR1 reads LGHDT; CDR2 reads YNNKEL (reference sequence). The CDR3: CASSQEFERHWGNEQFF. As DNA, the CDR3 is TGTGCCAGCAGCCAAGAGTTCGAGCGGCATTGGGGGAATGAGCAGTTCTTC.

About this clonotype itself: Mismatch with germline at one junction end may stem from a read error. The chain recombines TRBV29-1 with TRBJ1-3; no clear D. The CDR3 contains 17 residues. CDR1 and CDR2 from the germline V gene are SQVTM and ANQGSEA. The CDR3 loop is CSVEVSRLANSENTIYF. The CDR3 DNA sequence: TGCAGCGTTGAAGTGTCGAGGCTGGCGAACTCTGAAAACACCATATATTTT.

This clonotype showed up just once. The chain recombines TRBV19 with TRBJ2-1, with 7 bases fitting TRBD2. This CDR3 is built from 16 residues. Germline CDR1 LNHDA, CDR2 SQIVND (reference sequence). V lost 7 bases, J lost 2 bases, and 11 bases stayed unmatched. The chain's CDR3 is CASTPGGLAAYNEQFF. DNA for the CDR3: TGTGCCAGTACCCCCGGTGGTCTAGCGGCCTACAATGAGCAGTTCTTC.

The V gene is TRBV2, the J gene TRBJ2-3, with D perhaps TRBD1 or TRBD2 (5 bases each). V was pared by 1 base and J by 5 bases, with 16 bases between. Per germline, CDR1 SNHLY and CDR2 FYNNEI. The CDR3 loop spans 16 amino acids. The CDR3 here is CASSEGFGGVEDTQYF. The DNA for the CDR3 is TGTGCCAGCAGTGAAGGGTTTGGGGGAGTGGAAGATACGCAGTATTTT.

V gene TRBV4-1 combines with J gene TRBJ2-7; D possibly corresponds to TRBD2 (6 bases). Trimming took off 4 bases at V and 3 bases at J, with 10 bases between the two ends. The germline V gene encodes CDR1 MGHRA and CDR2 YSYEKL. The CDR3 totals 13 residues. In DNA form, the CDR3 reads TGCGCCAGCAGCCCGGGGGAGAACTACGAGCAGTACTTC. Its protein product is CASSPGENYEQYF.

V gene TRBV28 combines with J gene TRBJ1-5; possible D gene TRBD1, 6 bases. V gave up 8 bases and J gave up 2 bases, with 13 bases separating them. In germline, CDR1 is MDHEN, CDR2 SYDVKM. The CDR3 extends over 14 amino acids. CDR3 residues: CASGSGEGNQPQHF. In DNA, the CDR3 is TGTGCCAGCGGATCAGGGGAGGGCAATCAGCCCCAGCATTTT.

This clonotype was seen only once. V usage is TRBV29-1 and J usage is TRBJ2-1, with TRBD1 matching 7 bases. The trim removed 6 bases at V and 10 bases at J, leaving 9 bases unmatched. CDR3 length: 12 residues. CDR1 SQVTM and CDR2 ANQGSEA come from the germline V gene. As DNA, the CDR3 is TGCAGCGTCTACACAGGGGTTGGGGAGCAGTTCTTC. It encodes CSVYTGVGEQFF.

V gene TRBV30 combines with J gene TRBJ2-1; no clear D. V was trimmed by 5 bases and J by 9 bases, leaving 8 bases between them. The germline gives CDR1 GTSNPN, CDR2 SVGIG (reference sequence). CDR3 length equals 10 residues. The CDR3 nucleotides read TGTGCCTGGGGTTTGTCTGAGCAGTTCTTC. This codes for CAWGLSEQFF.

This clonotype showed up just once. The rearrangement links TRBV30 to TRBJ2-2, with D possibly matching TRBD2 (5 bases). Germline CDR1 is GTSNPN and CDR2 is SVGIG (reference sequence). There are 19 residues in the CDR3. V was pared by 0 bases and J by 1 base, with 21 bases between. CDR3 sequence: CAWSVRWSLDSMNTGELFF. The CDR3 DNA follows: TGTGCCTGGAGTGTTAGGTGGTCCTTGGACTCGATGAACACCGGGGAGCTGTTTTTT. Together with reference TRBV30 and TRBJ2-2, the CDR3 gives the full variable domain: SQTIHQWPATLVQPVGSPLSLECTVEGTSNPNLYWYRQAAGRGLQLLFYSVGIGQISSEVPQNLSASRPQDRQFILSSKKLLLSDSGFYLCAWSVRWSLDSMNTGELFFGEGSRLTVL.